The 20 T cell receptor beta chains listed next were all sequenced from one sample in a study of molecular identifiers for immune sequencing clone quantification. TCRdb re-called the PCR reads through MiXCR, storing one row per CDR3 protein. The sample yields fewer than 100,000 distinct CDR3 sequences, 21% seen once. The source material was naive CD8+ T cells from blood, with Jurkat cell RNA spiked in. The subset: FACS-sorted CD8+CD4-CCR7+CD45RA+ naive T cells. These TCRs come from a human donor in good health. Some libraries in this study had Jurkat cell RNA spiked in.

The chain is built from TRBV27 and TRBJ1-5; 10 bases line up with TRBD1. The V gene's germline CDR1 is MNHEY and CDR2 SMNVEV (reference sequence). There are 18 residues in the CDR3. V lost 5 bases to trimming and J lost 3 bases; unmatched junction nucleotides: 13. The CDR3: CASSKSGQGFWDNQPQHF. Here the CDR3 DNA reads TGTGCCAGCAGTAAATCGGGACAGGGGTTTTGGGACAATCAGCCCCAGCATTTT.

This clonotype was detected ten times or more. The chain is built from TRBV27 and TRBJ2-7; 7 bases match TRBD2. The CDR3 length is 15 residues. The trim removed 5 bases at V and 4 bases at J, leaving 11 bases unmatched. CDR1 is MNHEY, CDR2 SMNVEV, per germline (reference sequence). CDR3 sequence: CASSPQSGGWYEQYF. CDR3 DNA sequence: TGTGCCAGCAGTCCCCAGTCGGGAGGATGGTACGAGCAGTACTTC.

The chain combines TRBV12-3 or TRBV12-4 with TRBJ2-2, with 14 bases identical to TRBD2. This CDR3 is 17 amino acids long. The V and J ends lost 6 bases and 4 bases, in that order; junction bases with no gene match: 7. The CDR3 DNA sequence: TGTGCCAGCAGCCCCGGGACTAGCGGGAGAGGCACCGGGGAGCTGTTTTTT. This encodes CASSPGTSGRGTGELFF.

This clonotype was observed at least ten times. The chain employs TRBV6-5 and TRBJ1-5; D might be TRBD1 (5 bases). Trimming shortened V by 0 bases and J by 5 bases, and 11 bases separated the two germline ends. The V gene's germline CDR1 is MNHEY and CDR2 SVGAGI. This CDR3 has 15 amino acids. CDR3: CASSYSIGTDQPQHF. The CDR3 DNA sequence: TGTGCCAGCAGTTACTCGATTGGGACCGATCAGCCCCAGCATTTT.

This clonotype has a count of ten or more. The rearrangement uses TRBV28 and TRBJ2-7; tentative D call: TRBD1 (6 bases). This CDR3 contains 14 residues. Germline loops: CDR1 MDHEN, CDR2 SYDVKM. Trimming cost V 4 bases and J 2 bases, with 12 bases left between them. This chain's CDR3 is CASSSPDSTYEQYF. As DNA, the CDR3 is TGTGCCAGCAGTTCGCCGGACAGTACCTACGAGCAGTACTTC.

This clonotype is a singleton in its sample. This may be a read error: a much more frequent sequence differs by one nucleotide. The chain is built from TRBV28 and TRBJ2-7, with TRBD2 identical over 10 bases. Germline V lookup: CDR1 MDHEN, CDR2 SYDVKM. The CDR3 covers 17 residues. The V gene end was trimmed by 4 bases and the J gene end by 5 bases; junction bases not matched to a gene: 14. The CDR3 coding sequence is TGTGCCAGCAGTTCGCCCGGATGGACTAGCGGACCTCACGAGCAGTACTTC. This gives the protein CASSSPGWTSGPHEQYF.

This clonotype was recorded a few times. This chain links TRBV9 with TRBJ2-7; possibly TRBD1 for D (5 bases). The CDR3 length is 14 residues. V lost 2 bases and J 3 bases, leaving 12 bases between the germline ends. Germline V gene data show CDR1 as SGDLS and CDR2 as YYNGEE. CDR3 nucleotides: TGTGCCAGCAGCGTTGGCGACAGTCACTACGAGCAGTACTTC. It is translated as CASSVGDSHYEQYF.

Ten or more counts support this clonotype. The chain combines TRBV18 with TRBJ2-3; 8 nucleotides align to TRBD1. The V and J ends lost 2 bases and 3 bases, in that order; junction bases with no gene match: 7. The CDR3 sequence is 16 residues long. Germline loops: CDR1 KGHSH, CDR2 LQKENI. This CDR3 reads CASSPVGDRKTDTQYF. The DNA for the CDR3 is TGTGCCAGCTCACCAGTCGGGGACAGGAAAACAGATACGCAGTATTTT.

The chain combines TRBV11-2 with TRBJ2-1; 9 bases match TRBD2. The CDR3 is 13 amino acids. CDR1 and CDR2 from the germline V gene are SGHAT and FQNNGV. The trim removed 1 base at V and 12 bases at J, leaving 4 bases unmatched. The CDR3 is CASSLVREGVQFF. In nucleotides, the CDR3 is TGTGCCAGCAGCTTAGTGCGGGAGGGTGTGCAGTTCTTC.

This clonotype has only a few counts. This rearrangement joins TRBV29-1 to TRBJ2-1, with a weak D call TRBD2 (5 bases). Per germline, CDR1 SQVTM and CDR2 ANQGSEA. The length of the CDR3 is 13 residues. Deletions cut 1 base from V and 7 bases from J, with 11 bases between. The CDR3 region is CSVEVGVANEQFF. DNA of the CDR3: TGCAGCGTTGAAGTCGGGGTTGCGAATGAGCAGTTCTTC.

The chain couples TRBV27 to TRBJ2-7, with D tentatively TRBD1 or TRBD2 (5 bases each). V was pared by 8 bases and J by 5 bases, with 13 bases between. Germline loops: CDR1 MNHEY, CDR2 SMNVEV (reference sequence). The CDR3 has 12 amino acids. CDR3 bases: TGTGCCAGCGGGTCAGGGACCCACGAGCAGTACTTC. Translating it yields CASGSGTHEQYF.

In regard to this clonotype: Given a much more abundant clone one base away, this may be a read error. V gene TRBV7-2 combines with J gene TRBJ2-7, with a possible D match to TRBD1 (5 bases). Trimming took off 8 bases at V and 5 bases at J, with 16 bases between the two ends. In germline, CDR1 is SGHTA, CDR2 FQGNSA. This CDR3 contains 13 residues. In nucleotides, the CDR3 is TGTGCCAGCGGCTCCAGTTTGGACAACGAGCAGTACTTC. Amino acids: CASGSSLDNEQYF.

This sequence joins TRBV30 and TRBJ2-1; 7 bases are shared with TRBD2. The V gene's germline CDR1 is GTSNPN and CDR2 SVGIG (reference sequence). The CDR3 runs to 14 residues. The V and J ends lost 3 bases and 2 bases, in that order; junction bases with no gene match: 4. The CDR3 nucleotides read TGTGCCTGGAGAGAACTAGCGACCTACAATGAGCAGTTCTTC. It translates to CAWRELATYNEQFF.

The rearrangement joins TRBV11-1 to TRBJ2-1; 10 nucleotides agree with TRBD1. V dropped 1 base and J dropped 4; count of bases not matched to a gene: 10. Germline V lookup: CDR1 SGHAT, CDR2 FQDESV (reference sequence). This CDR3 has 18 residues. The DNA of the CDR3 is TGTGCCAGCAGCTTAGTTCTGTCTCGACAGGGGGCTTACAATGAGCAGTTCTTC. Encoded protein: CASSLVLSRQGAYNEQFF. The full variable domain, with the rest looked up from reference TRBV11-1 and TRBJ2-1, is EAEVAQSPRYKITEKSQAVAFWCDPISGHATLYWYRQILGQGPELLVQFQDESVVDDSQLPKDRFSAERLKGVDSTLKIQPAELGDSAMYLCASSLVLSRQGAYNEQFFGPGTRLTVL.

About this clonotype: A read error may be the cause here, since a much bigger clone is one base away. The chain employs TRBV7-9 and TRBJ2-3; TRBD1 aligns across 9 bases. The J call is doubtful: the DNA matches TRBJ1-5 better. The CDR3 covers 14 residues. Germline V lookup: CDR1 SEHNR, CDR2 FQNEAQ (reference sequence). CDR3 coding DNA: TGTGCCAGCAGCACCACAGGGGGCACAGATACGCAGCATTTT. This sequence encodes CASSTTGGTDTQHF.

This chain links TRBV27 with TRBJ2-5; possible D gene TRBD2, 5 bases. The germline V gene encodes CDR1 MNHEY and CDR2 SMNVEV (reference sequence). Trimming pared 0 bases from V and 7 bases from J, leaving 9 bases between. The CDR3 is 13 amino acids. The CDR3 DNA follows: TGTGCCAGCAGTTTATCGCTTGGAGGGACCCAGTACTTC. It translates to CASSLSLGGTQYF.

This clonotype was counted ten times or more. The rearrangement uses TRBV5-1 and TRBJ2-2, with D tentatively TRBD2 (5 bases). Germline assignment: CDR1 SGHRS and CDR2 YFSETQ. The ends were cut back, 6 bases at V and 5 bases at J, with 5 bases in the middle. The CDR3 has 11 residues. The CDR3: CASTGTGELFF. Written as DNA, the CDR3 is TGCGCCAGCACGGGGACCGGGGAGCTGTTTTTT.

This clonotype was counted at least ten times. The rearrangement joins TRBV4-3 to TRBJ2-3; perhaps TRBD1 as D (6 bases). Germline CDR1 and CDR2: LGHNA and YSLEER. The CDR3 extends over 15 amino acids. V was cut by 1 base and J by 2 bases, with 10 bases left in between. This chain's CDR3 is CASSQGTGHTDTQYF. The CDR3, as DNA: TGCGCCAGCAGCCAAGGCACAGGGCACACAGATACGCAGTATTTT.

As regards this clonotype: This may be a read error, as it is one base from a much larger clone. The CDR3 region is CASSQDLVGRGSEQFF. The CDR3 DNA is TGTGCCAGCAGCCAAGATCTGGTCGGGAGGGGCAGTGAGCAGTTCTTC. This chain links TRBV4-2 with TRBJ2-1; 8 bases fit TRBD2. Germline assignment: CDR1 LGHNA and CDR2 YNFKEQ. The CDR3 is 16 amino acids. V trimming: 0 bases; J trimming: 9 bases; junction bases outside the gene matches: 10.

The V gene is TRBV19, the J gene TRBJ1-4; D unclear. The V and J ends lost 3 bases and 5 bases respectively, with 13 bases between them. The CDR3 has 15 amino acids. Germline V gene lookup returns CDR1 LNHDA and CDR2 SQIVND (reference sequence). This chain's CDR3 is CASSISGMRNEKLFF. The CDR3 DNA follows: TGTGCCAGTAGTATCTCAGGAATGCGGAATGAAAAACTGTTTTTT. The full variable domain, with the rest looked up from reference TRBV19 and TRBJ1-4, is DGGITQSPKYLFRKEGQNVTLSCEQNLNHDAMYWYRQDPGQGLRLIYYSQIVNDFQKGDIAEGYSVSREKKESFPLTVTSAQKNPTAFYLCASSISGMRNEKLFFGSGTQLSVL.